This record concerns one T cell receptor beta chain sequence. Its antigen remains unidentified. The data derive from a study of CXCR3-negative and CXCR3-positive naive CD8 T cells. With UMI labels, 5' RACE was used to prepare the TRB cDNA libraries. TCRdb re-called the 5' RACE reads; one entry per CDR3 protein, DNA not given. In total, the table holds 40,000 to 45,000 distinct CDR3 sequences. CDR1 and CDR2 (germline): SQVTM, ANQGSEA. The CDR3 sequence is 13 residues long. In triplicate, each CD8+ T cell subset was sorted at some 300,000 cells per replicate. Study-wide findings and caveats: The study found more hydrophobic TRB CDR3s in CXCR3-positive naive cells than in CXCR3-negative naive cells. Memory, not naive, CXCR3-negative and CXCR3-positive cells differed in TRBV-TRBJ usage. Both of the naive subsets showed about the same high diversity, but memory CD8+ cells had much less.

This clonotype was sampled from a human donor in good health. Some clones in this sample may be carry-over from other donors' samples. The sample taken for sequencing was naive CXCR3- CD8+ T cells from blood. Regarding subset: CD45RO-CCR7+CD27+CD95- naive CD8+ T cells lacking CXCR3 (TNR3-). The genes are TRBV29-1 and TRBJ2-7; TCRdb designates TRBD2, a call that cannot be tested without DNA. This chain's CDR3 is CSVAGPTSWEQYF.